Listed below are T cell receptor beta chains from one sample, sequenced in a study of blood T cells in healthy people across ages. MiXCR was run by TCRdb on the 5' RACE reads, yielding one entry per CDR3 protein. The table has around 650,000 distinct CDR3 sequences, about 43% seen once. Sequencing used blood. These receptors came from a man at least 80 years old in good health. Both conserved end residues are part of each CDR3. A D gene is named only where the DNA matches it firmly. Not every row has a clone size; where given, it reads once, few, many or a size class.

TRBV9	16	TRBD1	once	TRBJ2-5	CASSVNPGQGNNEQYF	TGTGCCAGCAGCGTCAATCCGGGACAGGGAAACAATGAGCAGTACTTC
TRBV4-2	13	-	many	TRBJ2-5	CASSQERRETQYF	TGTGCCAGCAGCCAAGAACGGCGGGAGACCCAGTACTTC
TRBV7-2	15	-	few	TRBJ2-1	CASRHREGAYNEQFF	TGTGCCAGCAGGCATAGGGAGGGGGCCTACAATGAGCAGTTCTTC
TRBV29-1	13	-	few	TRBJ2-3	CSVEHVRTDTQYF	TGCAGCGTTGAGCATGTAAGGACAGATACGCAGTATTTT
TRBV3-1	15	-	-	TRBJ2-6	CASSPGLSGANVLTF	TGTGCCAGCAGCCCGGGGCTCTCTGGGGCCAACGTCCTGACTTTC
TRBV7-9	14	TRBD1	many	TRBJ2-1	CASSLGQGYNEQFF	TGTGCCAGCAGCTTGGGACAGGGGTACAATGAGCAGTTCTTC
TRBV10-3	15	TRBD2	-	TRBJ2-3	CAISEPWTSTDTQYF	TGTGCCATCAGTGAGCCGTGGACTAGTACAGATACGCAGTATTTT
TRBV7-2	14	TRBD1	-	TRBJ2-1	CASSSNRGEETQFF	TGTGCCAGCAGTTCAAACAGGGGGGAAGAGACCCAGTTCTTC
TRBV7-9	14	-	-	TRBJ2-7	CASSLVLQYNEQYF	TGTGCCAGCAGCTTAGTCTTGCAATACAATGAGCAGTACTTC
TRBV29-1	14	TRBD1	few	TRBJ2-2	CSVREQGYTGELFF	TGCAGCGTTCGTGAACAGGGGTACACCGGGGAGCTGTTTTTT
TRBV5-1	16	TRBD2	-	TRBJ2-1	CASSPSGSSHYNEQFF	TGCGCCAGCAGCCCTAGCGGGAGCTCCCACTACAATGAGCAGTTCTTC
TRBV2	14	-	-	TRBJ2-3	CASSEGAYTDTRYF	TGTGCCAGCAGTGAGGGGGCGTACACAGATACGCGGTATTTT
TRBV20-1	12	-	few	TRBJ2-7	CSARDRTYEQYF	TGCAGTGCTAGAGACCGCACCTACGAGCAGTACTTC
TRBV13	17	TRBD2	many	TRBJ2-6	CASSPGTSGSGANVLTF	TGTGCCAGCAGCCCCGGGACTAGCGGGTCTGGGGCCAACGTCCTGACTTTC
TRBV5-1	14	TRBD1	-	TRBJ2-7	CASSWDRPWDEQYF	TGCGCCAGCAGCTGGGACAGACCGTGGGACGAGCAGTACTTC
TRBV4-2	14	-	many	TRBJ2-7	CASSLERGSDEQYF	TGTGCCAGCAGCTTAGAGAGGGGTTCAGACGAGCAGTACTTC
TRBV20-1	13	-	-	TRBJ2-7	CSAFEGGTYEQYF	TGCAGTGCCTTCGAGGGGGGAACTTACGAGCAGTACTTC
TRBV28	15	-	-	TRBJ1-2	CASTNRAPEHYGYTF	TGTGCCAGCACTAACCGGGCCCCAGAGCACTATGGCTACACCTTC
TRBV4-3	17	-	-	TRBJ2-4	CASSRSTAGVAKNIQYF	TGCGCCAGCAGCCGATCGACCGCAGGAGTAGCCAAAAACATTCAGTACTTC
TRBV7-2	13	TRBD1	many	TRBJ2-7	CASSSDRGYEQYF	TGTGCCAGCAGCTCGGACAGGGGTTACGAGCAGTACTTC
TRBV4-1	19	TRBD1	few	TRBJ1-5	CASSQDLGTGGSSYQPQHF	TGCGCCAGCAGCCAAGATCTTGGGACAGGGGGCTCTTCTTATCAGCCCCAGCATTTT
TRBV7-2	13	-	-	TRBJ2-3	CTSSNAYTDTQYF	TGTACCAGCAGCAACGCCTACACAGATACGCAGTATTTT
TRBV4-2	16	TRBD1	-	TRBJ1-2	CASSQDPTGGYYGYTF	TGTGCCAGCAGCCAAGATCCGACAGGGGGATACTATGGCTACACCTTC
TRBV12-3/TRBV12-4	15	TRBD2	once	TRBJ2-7	CASSLTSGYYDEQYF	TGTGCCAGCAGTTTGACTAGCGGCTACTACGATGAGCAGTACTTC
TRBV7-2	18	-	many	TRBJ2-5	CASSLALIRETSHETQYF	TGTGCCAGCAGCTTAGCGTTGATCAGGGAGACTAGTCACGAGACCCAGTACTTC
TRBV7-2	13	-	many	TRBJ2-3	CASSLGPSYTQYF	TGTGCCAGCAGCTTGGGGCCAAGCTATACGCAGTATTTT
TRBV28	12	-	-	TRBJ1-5	CASRDGGQPQHF	TGTGCCAGCAGAGATGGAGGGCAGCCCCAGCATTTT
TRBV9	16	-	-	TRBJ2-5	CASSGNSGLLRETQYF	TGTGCCAGCAGCGGGAATTCGGGACTCCTTCGGGAGACCCAGTACTTC
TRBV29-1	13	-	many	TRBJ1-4	CSCVGGGHEKLFF	TGCAGCTGCGTCGGGGGAGGACATGAAAAACTGTTTTTT
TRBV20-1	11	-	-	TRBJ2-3	CSAPFTDTQYF	TGCAGTGCCCCATTCACAGATACGCAGTATTTT
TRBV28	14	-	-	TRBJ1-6	CASREYSYNSPLHF	TGTGCCAGCAGAGAATACTCCTATAATTCACCCCTCCACTTT
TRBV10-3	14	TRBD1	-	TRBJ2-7	CAISEGTVSYEQYF	TGTGCCATCAGTGAAGGGACAGTCTCTTACGAGCAGTACTTC
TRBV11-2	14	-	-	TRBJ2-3	CASSSGTRTGTQYF	TGTGCCAGCAGCTCAGGGACGCGCACAGGTACGCAGTATTTT
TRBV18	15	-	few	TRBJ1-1	CASSPTRRMNTEAFF	TGTGCCAGCTCGCCGACAAGGCGGATGAACACTGAAGCTTTCTTT
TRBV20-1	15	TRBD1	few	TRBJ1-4	CSAELNQGVNEKLFF	TGCAGTGCTGAGCTAAACCAGGGGGTGAATGAAAAACTGTTTTTT
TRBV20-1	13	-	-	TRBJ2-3	CSASSQPADTQYF	TGCAGTGCTAGTTCTCAGCCAGCAGATACGCAGTATTTT
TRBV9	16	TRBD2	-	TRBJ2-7	CASSFTSGLAGNEQYF	TGTGCCAGCAGCTTCACCTCAGGACTAGCGGGGAATGAGCAGTACTTC
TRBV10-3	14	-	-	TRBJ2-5	CAIRHEGGSNEQYF	TGTGCCATCAGGCACGAAGGGGGGAGCAATGAGCAGTACTTC
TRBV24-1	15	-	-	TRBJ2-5	CATSDPTVSGETQYF	TGTGCCACCAGTGATCCCACTGTCTCCGGGGAGACCCAGTACTTC
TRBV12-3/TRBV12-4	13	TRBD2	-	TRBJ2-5	CASSWTSSETQYF	TGTGCCAGCAGTTGGACTAGCTCGGAGACCCAGTACTTC
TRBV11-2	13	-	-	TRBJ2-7	CASSLAGSDEQYF	TGTGCCAGCAGCTTAGCCGGTTCCGACGAGCAGTACTTC
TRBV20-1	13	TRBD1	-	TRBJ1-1	CSATNRGWTEAFF	TGCAGTGCAACTAACAGGGGATGGACTGAAGCTTTCTTT
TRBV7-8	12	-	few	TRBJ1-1	CASSFLGTEAFF	TGTGCCAGCAGCTTCTTGGGGACTGAAGCTTTCTTT
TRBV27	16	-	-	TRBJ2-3	CAGSLSGLAWGDTQYF	TGTGCCGGCAGTTTATCGGGGTTAGCCTGGGGAGATACGCAGTATTTT
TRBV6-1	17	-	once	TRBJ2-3	CASSESTIVHSTDTQYF	TGTGCCAGCAGTGAATCGACTATAGTCCATAGCACAGATACGCAGTATTTT
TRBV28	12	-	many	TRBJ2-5	CASSLNGETQYF	TGTGCCAGCAGTTTAAATGGAGAGACCCAGTACTTC
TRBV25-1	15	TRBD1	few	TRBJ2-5	CASTPKGTGFETQYF	TGTGCCAGCACCCCCAAGGGGACAGGGTTTGAGACCCAGTACTTC
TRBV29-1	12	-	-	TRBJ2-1	CTSTWLTDEQFF	TGCACTAGCACTTGGCTGACCGATGAGCAGTTCTTC
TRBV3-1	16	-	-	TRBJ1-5	CASSQGIGVGYQPQHF	TGTGCCAGCAGCCAAGGCATAGGGGTGGGGTATCAGCCCCAGCATTTT
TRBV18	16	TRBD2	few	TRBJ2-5	CASSPPGLAGQETQYF	TGTGCCAGCTCACCACCGGGACTAGCGGGCCAAGAGACCCAGTACTTC
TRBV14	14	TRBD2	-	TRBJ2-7	CASSHLGLATEQYF	TGTGCCAGCAGCCACTTAGGACTAGCGACCGAGCAGTACTTC
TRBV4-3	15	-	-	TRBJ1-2	CASSPPGAGLLGYTF	TGCGCCAGCAGCCCGCCGGGCGCAGGGCTCCTTGGCTACACCTTC
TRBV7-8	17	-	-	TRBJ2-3	CASSLRWLAGSTDTQYF	TGTGCCAGCAGCTTAAGATGGCTAGCAGGTAGCACAGATACGCAGTATTTT
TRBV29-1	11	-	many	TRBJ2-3	CSVMTSNTQYF	TGCAGCGTTATGACTTCGAATACGCAGTATTTT
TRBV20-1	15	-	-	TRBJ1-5	CSARDLRSSNQPQHF	TGCAGTGCTAGAGATCTCCGGAGTAGCAATCAGCCCCAGCATTTT
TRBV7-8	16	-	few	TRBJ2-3	CASSLGGRGTADTQYF	TGTGCCAGCAGCTTAGGGGGACGAGGGACGGCAGATACGCAGTATTTT
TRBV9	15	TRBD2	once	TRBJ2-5	CASSIARLGGGEQYF	TGTGCCAGCAGCATAGCTCGACTGGGCGGGGGGGAGCAGTACTTC